The sample holds one count of the clone carrying this TCR beta chain. What it binds is unknown. An end of the junction differs from the germline gene, which may be a read error. This specimen belongs to a study of CD8+ T cells in alopecia areata. On the study more broadly: It was oral tofacitinib, at 5 to 10 mg twice daily, that treated patients received.

Extraction of RNA preceded its reverse transcription into cDNA, which served as the sequencing template. TCRdb's table, derived via immunoSEQ multiplex PCR, lists solely in-frame clones and lacks some. Of some 96,000 clones in the sample, roughly 64% were seen once. Noted treatment: oral pan-JAK inhibitor, 5-10 mg twice daily. Obtained from alopecia areata patients were lesional scalp punch biopsies along with peripheral blood. Study results and limitations: Clonality in lesional scalp, especially alopecia totalis/universalis, exceeded that of normal scalp.

The V gene's germline CDR1 is MNHEY and CDR2 SMNVEV (reference sequence). The CDR3 sequence is 14 residues long. The V and J genes are TRBV27 and TRBJ1-2; D perhaps matches TRBD1 (6 bases). The sample in question was CD8+ T cells sorted from blood, obtained at week 4, from a patient treated with tofacitinib. This clonotype was obtained from a human donor with alopecia areata. In nucleotides, the CDR3 is TGTGCCAGCAGTTTGTCGCCGGGGGCGGCTGGCCACACCTTC. This translates into CASSLSPGAAGHTF.